Presented here are 7 T cell receptor beta chains from one specimen sequenced in a study of T cell changes during pregnancy in multiple sclerosis. This table comes from immunoSEQ multiplex PCR, and its TCRdb copy is limited to in-frame clones, with some not included. Here the sample spans over 90,000 clones, about nine tenths being singletons. Here the sequenced sample was peripheral blood, taken in the second trimester of pregnancy. The receptors were gathered from a female donor in good health, enrolled as a control in a pregnancy study.

This chain uses TRBV7-9 with TRBJ1-5; weak D call: TRBD1 (5 bases). CDR1 is SEHNR and CDR2 is FQNEAQ in the germline V gene (reference sequence). Trimming pared 0 bases from V and 1 base from J, leaving 10 bases between. The CDR3 covers 16 residues. CDR3 region: CASSLALGGSNQPQHF. CDR3 coding DNA: TGTGCCAGCAGCTTAGCGTTGGGGGGGAGCAATCAGCCCCAGCATTTT.

The V gene is TRBV15, the J gene TRBJ1-1; a weak D match, TRBD1 (6 bases). Germline values: CDR1 LNHNV, CDR2 YYDKDF (reference sequence). This CDR3 has 15 residues. With 0 bases removed from V and 7 bases from J, the gap between germline ends came to 15 bases. The CDR3, as DNA: TGTGCCACCAGCAGAGATCCGGACAGCCTAGTTGAAGCTTTCTTT. Amino acids: CATSRDPDSLVEAFF.

CDR3 nucleotides: TGTGCCAGCAGCTTCGGGGAAGACCAGCCCCAGCATTTT. It codes for CASSFGEDQPQHF. The chain employs TRBV7-7 and TRBJ1-5; D gene uncertain. Germline V CDR1 and CDR2: SSHAT, FNYEAQ (reference sequence). This CDR3 has 13 residues. The ends were cut back, 3 bases at V and 7 bases at J, with 10 bases in the middle.

This clone was detected only a few times. This rearrangement joins TRBV29-1 to TRBJ1-1; D possibly corresponds to TRBD1 (6 bases). The CDR3 extends over 14 amino acids. CDR1 is SQVTM and CDR2 is ANQGSEA in the germline V gene. V gave up 1 base and J gave up 4 bases, with 13 bases separating them. CDR3 in amino acids: CSVEVRGMVTEAFF. The DNA of the CDR3 is TGCAGCGTTGAAGTAAGGGGGATGGTCACTGAAGCTTTCTTT.

J is TRBJ1-2 and V is TRBV5-1; D remains unclear. The V gene lost 5 bases and the J gene lost 3 bases, with 11 bases spanning the gap. The CDR3 loop spans 13 amino acids. Germline CDR1 is SGHRS and CDR2 is YFSETQ. The CDR3 is CASSEGWDYGYTF. As DNA, the CDR3 is TGCGCCAGCAGTGAGGGATGGGACTATGGCTACACCTTC.

The chain combines TRBV5-8 with TRBJ1-5; 10 positions agree with TRBD1. CDR3 length equals 15 residues. Trimming took 4 bases from V and 2 from J; bases not matched to a gene: 3. Germline V lookup: CDR1 SGHTS, CDR2 YDEGEE. The CDR3 here is CASSRDRGGNQPQHF. CDR3 bases: TGTGCCAGCAGCAGGGACAGGGGCGGCAATCAGCCCCAGCATTTT.

The chain carries TRBV9 and TRBJ2-5; D is unclear. V lost 7 bases and J 2 bases, leaving 6 bases between the germline ends. CDR1 and CDR2 (germline): SGDLS, YYNGEE. The CDR3 has 11 residues. CDR3 nucleotides: TGTGCCAGCGGCCCACAAGAGACCCAGTACTTC. Protein: CASGPQETQYF.